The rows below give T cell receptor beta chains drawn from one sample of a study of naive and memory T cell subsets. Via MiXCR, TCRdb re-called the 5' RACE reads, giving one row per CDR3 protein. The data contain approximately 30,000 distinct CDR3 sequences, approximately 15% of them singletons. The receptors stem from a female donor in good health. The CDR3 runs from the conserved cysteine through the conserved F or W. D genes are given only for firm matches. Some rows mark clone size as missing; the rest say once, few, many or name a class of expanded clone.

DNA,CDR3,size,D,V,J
TGCAGCGCCGTGACGGGGAACGAACTGGACGAGCAGTACTTC,CSAVTGNELDEQYF,many,NA,TRBV29-1,TRBJ2-7
TGTGCCTCAGAGGGCGGCGGGAACACTGAAGCTTTCTTT,CASEGGGNTEAFF,many,NA,TRBV25-1,TRBJ1-1
TGTGCCAGCAGTTTATGGAGCCATGAAGCTTTCTTT,CASSLWSHEAFF,few,NA,TRBV12-3/TRBV12-4,TRBJ1-1
TGTGCCAGCAGACGTTCTGGGGCCAACGTCCTGACTTTC,CASRRSGANVLTF,NA,NA,TRBV6-5,TRBJ2-6
TGTGCCAGCAGTGCGCCGGGACAGGGTTCGGAAAAACTGTTTTTT,CASSAPGQGSEKLFF,NA,TRBD1,TRBV6-6,TRBJ1-4
TGCGCCAGCAGCCGCCCAGACAGGAATGAAAAACTGTTTTTT,CASSRPDRNEKLFF,medium-sized,NA,TRBV4-1,TRBJ1-4
TGCAGTGCCGCAAAGAACGGACAGGCGAGCTATGGCTACACCTTC,CSAAKNGQASYGYTF,medium-sized,TRBD1,TRBV20-1,TRBJ1-2
TGTGCCAGCAGCTTAGCTCGGACAGTGCAGACCGGGGAGCTGTTTTTT,CASSLARTVQTGELFF,NA,NA,TRBV11-2,TRBJ2-2
TGTGCCAGCAGCCCGATTACCCGACAGGGCTACGAGCAGTACTTC,CASSPITRQGYEQYF,many,TRBD1,TRBV27,TRBJ2-7
TGTGCCAGCAGCCGCGGACAGGCGATGGGGGAGCAGTACTTC,CASSRGQAMGEQYF,few,TRBD1,TRBV6-6,TRBJ2-7
TGTGCCAGCAGCAGGAGGACTAGCGGCAACCCCATGACCCAGTACTTC,CASSRRTSGNPMTQYF,few,TRBD2,TRBV5-6,TRBJ2-5
TGTGCCAGCTCCCAGGGGGGGGAGACCCAGTACTTC,CASSQGGETQYF,few,NA,TRBV7-8,TRBJ2-5
TGCGCCAGCAGCTGGGACAGGAGCTCTGGAAACACCATATATTTT,CASSWDRSSGNTIYF,NA,TRBD1,TRBV5-1,TRBJ1-3
TGCGCCAGCAGTGAGAGGGGTAGCGGGGGGTACGAGCAGTACTTC,CASSERGSGGYEQYF,NA,TRBD2,TRBV10-2,TRBJ2-7
TGCAGCGTCGTGACAGGGCTTAATGAAAAACTGTTTTTT,CSVVTGLNEKLFF,few,TRBD1,TRBV29-1,TRBJ1-4
TGCAGCGTACAGGGGGCGGACACCATATATTTT,CSVQGADTIYF,NA,TRBD1,TRBV29-1,TRBJ1-3